What follows are 30 T cell receptor beta chains derived from one specimen sequenced in a study of shared clonotypes between healthy human individuals. Clones were sequenced by immunoSEQ multiplex PCR, and TCRdb holds only the in-frame ones, with some missing. There are about 1.4 million clones in the sample; around 95% occur only once, and over 1% lies in the top ten. Sequenced input: naive CD4+ T cells sorted from blood. Subset here: CD45RA+ positively selected. Receptors were obtained from a man aged 30 to 45 in good health.

V is TRBV7-8 and J is TRBJ1-5; the match to TRBD1 covers 8 bases. The CDR3 contains 13 residues. In germline, CDR1 is SGHVS, CDR2 FQNEAQ. J lost 5 bases, V lost 5 bases, and 2 bases had no gene match. CDR3 DNA: TGTGCCAGCAGCCAGGACAGGGATCAGCCCCAGCATTTT. It specifies CASSQDRDQPQHF.

The gene calls are TRBV5-1 and TRBJ2-3, with D tentatively TRBD1 (6 bases). CDR1 SGHRS and CDR2 YFSETQ come from the germline V gene. There are 12 residues in the CDR3. Trimming took off 4 bases at V and 5 bases at J, with 8 bases between the two ends. The CDR3 loop reads CASSIQGDTQYF. The CDR3 DNA is TGCGCCAGCAGCATACAGGGAGATACGCAGTATTTT.

The rearrangement uses TRBV15 and TRBJ2-1; TRBD2 agrees at 7 bases. The CDR3 is 16 amino acids. Germline values: CDR1 LNHNV, CDR2 YYDKDF (reference sequence). V lost 1 base, J lost 7 bases, and 10 bases stayed unmatched. The CDR3 sequence: CATSRGAGAGVNEQFF. CDR3 bases: TGTGCCACCAGCAGAGGGGCCGGGGCGGGAGTGAATGAGCAGTTCTTC.

The chain employs TRBV19 and TRBJ1-5; 9 nucleotides match TRBD1. With 5 bases clipped from V and 3 bases from J, the junction kept 8 bases outside the gene matches. Germline CDR1 and CDR2: LNHDA and SQIVND (reference sequence). This CDR3 comprises 16 residues. Here the CDR3 DNA reads TGTGCCAGTAGTCAAACCGGGACAGGGAACAATCAGCCCCAGCATTTT. Translated, it gives CASSQTGTGNNQPQHF.

This chain links TRBV5-6 with TRBJ2-7; D unresolved. Trimming took off 2 bases at V and 0 bases at J, with 9 bases between the two ends. CDR3 length: 14 amino acids. Per germline, CDR1 SGHDT and CDR2 YYEEEE. The CDR3 DNA reads TGTGCCAGCAGCTTACGACTCATCTCCTACGAGCAGTACTTC. Its protein is CASSLRLISYEQYF.

This clone was observed once. The J gene is TRBJ1-1, the V gene TRBV6-1, with D uncertain. The CDR3 is 14 amino acids. The V end was cut by 8 bases, the J end by 2 bases, with 15 bases between. CDR1 and CDR2 from the germline V gene are MNHNS and SASEGT. The CDR3 DNA reads TGTGCCAGCCAGATGGGCGGATTAAACACTGAAGCTTTCTTT. As protein: CASQMGGLNTEAFF.

The J gene is TRBJ2-5, the V gene TRBV29-1; the D is unclear. The V gene lost 7 bases and the J gene lost 5 bases, with 11 bases spanning the gap. The germline V gene encodes CDR1 SQVTM and CDR2 ANQGSEA. CDR3 length: 11 amino acids. The CDR3: CSGHSSETQYF. As DNA, the CDR3 is TGCAGCGGCCACAGCTCCGAGACCCAGTACTTC.

This chain links TRBV28 with TRBJ2-3; D not resolved. Germline V gene sequence: CDR1 MDHEN, CDR2 SYDVKM. This CDR3 is 14 amino acids long. V lost 7 bases, J lost 3 bases, and 14 bases lay in between. The CDR3 DNA sequence: TGTGCCAGCACGTCCCCTGGGCAGACAGATACGCAGTATTTT. This sequence encodes CASTSPGQTDTQYF.

The chain is built from TRBV21-1 and TRBJ2-5; the table's D call TRBD2 went unverified against the DNA. TRBV21-1 is noted as a pseudogene. The CDR3 sequence is 17 residues long. In DNA form, the CDR3 reads TGTGCCAGCACCCCAGGGAGGGGGACAATCTCCCAAGAGACCCAGTACTTC. It translates to CASTPGRGTISQETQYF.

J is TRBJ1-2 and V is TRBV28; TRBD1 might be the D (6 bases). V lost 2 bases, J lost 10 bases, and 20 bases lay in between. This CDR3 is 15 amino acids long. Germline CDR1 is MDHEN and CDR2 is SYDVKM. The CDR3: CASSLGLRGLSDYTF. CDR3 nucleotides: TGTGCCAGCAGTTTAGGACTCAGGGGTTTGTCAGACTACACCTTC.

This sequence joins TRBV20-1 and TRBJ1-1; D remains ambiguous. Trimming shortened V by 2 bases and J by 8 bases, and 9 bases separated the two germline ends. Germline CDR1 is DFQATT and CDR2 is SNEGSKA (reference sequence). This CDR3 is built from 11 residues. The CDR3 region is CSARYSFEAFF. The CDR3 bases are TGCAGTGCTAGATACAGCTTCGAAGCTTTCTTT.

The rearrangement links TRBV2 to TRBJ1-5; possible D gene TRBD1, 5 bases. CDR3 length: 13 amino acids. Deletions cut 6 bases from V and 6 bases from J, with 12 bases between. The germline gives CDR1 SNHLY, CDR2 FYNNEI. Written as DNA, the CDR3 is TGTGCCAGCAGCGACAGTTCGGGTCAGCCCCAGCATTTT. Protein product: CASSDSSGQPQHF.

This sequence joins TRBV28 and TRBJ1-1; 7 bases are a match to TRBD1. The CDR3 covers 16 residues. V lost 3 bases to trimming and J lost 1 base; unmatched junction nucleotides: 8. Germline V gives CDR1 MDHEN, CDR2 SYDVKM. The CDR3 DNA reads as TGTGCCAGCAGTTTTAGACAGGGTCGCGGGAACACTGAAGCTTTCTTT. This encodes CASSFRQGRGNTEAFF.

The gene calls are TRBV7-8 and TRBJ2-3, with D perhaps matching TRBD2 (6 bases). Germline CDR1 and CDR2: SGHVS and FQNEAQ. V gave up 2 bases and J gave up 5 bases, with 20 bases separating them. This CDR3 has 17 amino acids. As DNA, the CDR3 is TGTGCCAGCAGCTTATTAAGGGGCGGGGAGTGGGGAGATACGCAGTATTTT. It specifies CASSLLRGGEWGDTQYF.

The gene calls are TRBV28 and TRBJ2-1; D is perhaps TRBD2 (6 bases). V lost 7 bases to trimming and J lost 9 bases, with 13 bases between them. The length of the CDR3 is 12 residues. Germline V gene data show CDR1 as MDHEN and CDR2 as SYDVKM. For the CDR3, the DNA is TGTGCCAGCAACCAACTAGCTTTTGAGCAGTTCTTC. It is translated as CASNQLAFEQFF.

This clone was counted only a few times. The chain is built from TRBV7-9 and TRBJ1-2, with D uncertain. In germline, CDR1 is SEHNR, CDR2 FQNEAQ (reference sequence). The CDR3 spans 8 residues. V was cut by 1 base and J by 13 bases, with 1 base left in between. This CDR3 reads CASSLVTF. The DNA for the CDR3 is TGTGCCAGCAGCTTAGTCACCTTC.

The rearrangement joins TRBV6-1 to TRBJ2-1; perhaps TRBD1 as D (6 bases). The CDR3 spans 13 residues. The ends were cut back, 8 bases at V and 4 bases at J, with 12 bases in the middle. Germline V CDR1 and CDR2: MNHNS, SASEGT. CDR3 sequence reads: CASGQRAYNEQFF. CDR3 coding DNA: TGTGCCAGCGGACAGCGAGCTTACAATGAGCAGTTCTTC.

There are many counts of this clone. The chain employs TRBV28 and TRBJ1-3; tentatively, D is TRBD1 (6 bases). V lost 5 bases to trimming and J lost 4 bases, with 12 bases between them. The CDR3 has 14 residues. Germline V gene sequence: CDR1 MDHEN, CDR2 SYDVKM. As DNA, the CDR3 is TGTGCCAGCAGTCCCGGGGGGCCAGGAAACACCATATATTTT. It is translated as CASSPGGPGNTIYF.

The chain has TRBV9 and TRBJ1-2, with 9 bases lining up with TRBD1. There are 15 residues in the CDR3. From germline, CDR1 is SGDLS and CDR2 YYNGEE. The V segment lost 0 bases and the J segment 4 bases; nucleotides outside the gene matches: 4. CDR3 in amino acids: CASSVEGQGPYGYTF. CDR3 in DNA: TGTGCCAGCAGCGTAGAGGGACAGGGACCCTATGGCTACACCTTC.

This rearrangement joins TRBV14 to TRBJ2-7; 9 nucleotides match TRBD2. The CDR3 runs to 15 residues. Trimming removed 4 bases from V and 4 bases from J; junction bases left unmatched: 8. Per germline, CDR1 SGHDN and CDR2 FVKESK. CDR3 DNA sequence: TGTGCCAGCAGCCGGACTAGCGAAAGAAGTTACGAGCAGTACTTC. Translation: CASSRTSERSYEQYF.

The chain carries TRBV2 and TRBJ2-1; the D call may be TRBD1 or TRBD2 (5 bases each). The CDR3 runs to 16 residues. Per germline, CDR1 SNHLY and CDR2 FYNNEI. The V gene lost 7 bases and the J gene lost 0 bases, with 16 bases spanning the gap. The CDR3: CASTLGTPSSYNEQFF. In nucleotides, the CDR3 is TGTGCCAGCACCCTAGGGACGCCGAGCTCCTACAATGAGCAGTTCTTC. The whole variable domain, filled in from reference TRBV2 and TRBJ2-1, reads EPEVTQTPSHQVTQMGQEVILRCVPISNHLYFYWYRQILGQKVEFLVSFYNNEISEKSEIFDDQFSVERPDGSNFTLKIRSTKLEDSAMYFCASTLGTPSSYNEQFFGPGTRLTVL.

The chain recombines TRBV5-5 with TRBJ1-3; the match to TRBD1 covers 7 bases. Germline-derived CDR1 and CDR2 are SGHKS and YYEKEE (reference sequence). The V segment lost 1 base and the J segment 4 bases; nucleotides outside the gene matches: 11. The CDR3 consists of 17 residues. The CDR3: CASSLIGDSLRGNTIYF. In DNA, the CDR3 is TGTGCCAGCAGCTTGATAGGGGACAGCCTACGCGGAAACACCATATATTTT.

This clone was seen only once. The sample has other DNA sequences that encode this CDR3 too. The V and J genes are TRBV5-1 and TRBJ1-2; 12 positions match TRBD1. Germline assignment: CDR1 SGHRS and CDR2 YFSETQ. The CDR3 spans 15 residues. V trimming: 4 bases; J trimming: 6 bases; junction bases outside the gene matches: 7. This CDR3 reads CASSLGDRGPDGYTF. The CDR3 DNA reads as TGCGCCAGCAGCCTGGGGGACAGGGGGCCAGATGGCTACACCTTC.

The chain carries TRBV5-5 and TRBJ2-6; D tentatively reads TRBD1 or TRBD2 (5 bases each). V lost 2 bases and J lost 3, with 15 bases in between. Germline values: CDR1 SGHKS, CDR2 YYEKEE (reference sequence). CDR3 length equals 17 residues. CDR3 sequence: CASSFVGTSGGANVLTF. The CDR3 nucleotides are TGTGCCAGCAGCTTCGTCGGGACGTCTGGTGGGGCCAACGTCCTGACTTTC. Full variable domain (remainder filled in from reference TRBV5-5 and TRBJ2-6): DAGVTQSPTHLIKTRGQQVTLRCSPISGHKSVSWYQQVLGQGPQFIFQYYEKEERGRGNFPDRFSARQFPNYSSELNVNALLLGDSALYLCASSFVGTSGGANVLTFGAGSRLTVL.

The rearrangement joins TRBV5-4 to TRBJ1-1; 8 nucleotides line up with TRBD1. Germline V gene sequence: CDR1 SGHNT, CDR2 YYREEE (reference sequence). The CDR3 totals 14 residues. J gave up 4 bases and V 7 bases, and 9 bases lay outside the gene matches. CDR3 residues: CASETQGASTEAFF. The CDR3 DNA follows: TGTGCCAGCGAAACTCAGGGGGCCTCCACTGAAGCTTTCTTT.

V is TRBV4-3 and J is TRBJ1-5; D gene uncertain. The germline V gene encodes CDR1 LGHNA and CDR2 YSLEER. The CDR3 runs 14 residues. Between the trimmed V and J ends, which lost 0 bases and 4 bases, there was a span of 7 bases. CDR3 sequence (DNA): TGCGCCAGCAGCCAAGACCTCAGGAATCAGCCCCAGCATTTT. Protein: CASSQDLRNQPQHF.

The rearrangement links TRBV5-4 to TRBJ2-7; the D is unclear. Per the germline V gene, CDR1 is SGHNT and CDR2 is YYREEE (reference sequence). The CDR3 has 15 amino acids. V was pared by 0 bases and J by 0 bases, with 10 bases between. The CDR3 DNA reads TGTGCCAGCAGCTTGGGGCAGCAGAGCTCCTACGAGCAGTACTTC. It translates to CASSLGQQSSYEQYF.

This chain connects TRBV6-5 to TRBJ2-6, with 8 bases fitting TRBD1. V shed 5 bases and J 4 bases; nucleotides not matched to a gene: 4. CDR3 length: 15 residues. Germline assignment: CDR1 MNHEY and CDR2 SVGAGI. The CDR3 reads CASSRRGPGANVLTF. CDR3 nucleotide sequence: TGTGCCAGCAGTCGCAGGGGGCCCGGGGCCAACGTCCTGACTTTC.

The V gene is TRBV7-2, the J gene TRBJ1-5; unclear D gene. This CDR3 is built from 13 residues. Trimming cost V 1 base and J 4 bases, with 5 bases left between them. Germline-derived CDR1 and CDR2 are SGHTA and FQGNSA. The CDR3 sequence is CASSLEQNQPQHF. The CDR3 nucleotides read TGTGCCAGCAGCTTAGAACAAAATCAGCCCCAGCATTTT.

The chain has TRBV6-4 and TRBJ1-2; possible D gene TRBD1, 5 bases. Deletions cut 2 bases from V and 10 bases from J, with 14 bases between. The CDR3 is 13 residues long. The germline V gene encodes CDR1 MRHNA and CDR2 SNTAGT. The CDR3 here is CASSDGSGTSYTF. DNA of the CDR3: TGTGCCAGCAGTGACGGGTCCGGGACGTCCTACACCTTC.